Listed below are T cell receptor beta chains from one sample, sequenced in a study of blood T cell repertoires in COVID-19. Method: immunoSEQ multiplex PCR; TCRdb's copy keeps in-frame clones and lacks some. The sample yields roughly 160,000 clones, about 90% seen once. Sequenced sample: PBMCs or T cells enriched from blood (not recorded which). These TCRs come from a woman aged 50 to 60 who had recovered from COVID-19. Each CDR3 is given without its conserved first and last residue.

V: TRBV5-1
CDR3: ASSFQGLYNEQF

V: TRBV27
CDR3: ASTTLSGTTYNQPQH

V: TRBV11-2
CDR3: ASSLRGSSGANVLT

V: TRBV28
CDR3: ASSFPVSTDTQY

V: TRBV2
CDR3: ASREGTGALNEQY

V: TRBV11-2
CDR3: ASSFGGFGNTGELF

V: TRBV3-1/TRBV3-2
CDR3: ASSLPGHLTGELF

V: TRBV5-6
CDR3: ASSLERELLYNEQF

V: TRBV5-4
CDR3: ASSLPGGLGDTQY

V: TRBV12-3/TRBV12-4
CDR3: ASRRPGYGYT

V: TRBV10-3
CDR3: ATTLNTEAF

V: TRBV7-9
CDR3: ASSLGVGEGAREQY

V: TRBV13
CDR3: ASSMQRGSTDTQY

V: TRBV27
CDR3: ASSSIAQGGFGEAF

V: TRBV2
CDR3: ATTGTPNEQF

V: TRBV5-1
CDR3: ASSLQGQVYDGYT